Following are 25 T cell receptor beta chains from one sample sequenced in a study of OX40 agonist ivuxolimab in advanced cancers. Repertoires were generated with immunoSEQ multiplex PCR, while TCRdb's copy carries only in-frame clones and drops some. Seen here are around 80,000 clones, more than 75% observed once, and the top ten hold 0.32%. This specimen consisted of CD4+ or CD8+ T cells sorted from blood, obtained in a trial of the OX40 agonist ivuxolimab. Every receptor here comes from an adult with an advanced solid tumor such as melanoma, head and neck, liver or kidney cancer.

This chain links TRBV7-2 with TRBJ2-1; D perhaps matches TRBD2 (6 bases). V lost 2 bases to trimming and J lost 7 bases, with 18 bases between them. This CDR3 comprises 16 residues. Germline CDR1 reads SGHTA; CDR2 reads FQGNSA. CDR3 amino acids: CASSLRGSSGWNEQFF. In DNA, the CDR3 is TGTGCCAGCAGCTTACGGGGGAGTAGTGGGTGGAATGAGCAGTTCTTC.

The rearrangement links TRBV7-9 to TRBJ2-1; 8 positions agree with TRBD1. CDR3 length: 15 amino acids. With V trimmed by 2 bases and J by 1 base, 1 base remained unmatched. Looked up from germline, CDR1 is SEHNR and CDR2 is FQNEAQ (reference sequence). The CDR3 here is CASSLQGASYNEQFF. CDR3 coding DNA: TGTGCCAGCAGCTTACAGGGGGCTTCCTACAATGAGCAGTTCTTC. Complete variable domain (other parts from reference TRBV7-9 and TRBJ2-1): DTGVSQNPRHKITKRGQNVTFRCDPISEHNRLYWYRQTLGQGPEFLTYFQNEAQLEKSRLLSDRFSAERPKGSFSTLEIQRTEQGDSAMYLCASSLQGASYNEQFFGPGTRLTVL.

This chain links TRBV28 with TRBJ2-7, with D possibly matching TRBD1 (6 bases). This CDR3 comprises 14 residues. Trimming took 5 bases from V and 2 from J, leaving 13 bases between them. Looked up from germline, CDR1 is MDHEN and CDR2 is SYDVKM. CDR3 region: CASSLNRVPYEQYF. The CDR3 DNA is TGTGCCAGCAGTCTAAACAGGGTACCCTACGAGCAGTACTTC. Drawing the rest from reference TRBV28 and TRBJ2-7, the complete variable domain is DVKVTQSSRYLVKRTGEKVFLECVQDMDHENMFWYRQDPGLGLRLIYFSYDVKMKEKGDIPEGYSVSREKKERFSLILESASTNQTSMYLCASSLNRVPYEQYFGPGTRLTVT.

The chain combines TRBV7-2 with TRBJ1-1, with no clear D. Per germline, CDR1 SGHTA and CDR2 FQGNSA. This CDR3 comprises 13 residues. V lost 1 base, J lost 4 bases, and 7 bases lay in between. The CDR3 DNA reads as TGTGCCAGCAGCTTAGTTGGCAGCACTGAAGCTTTCTTT. It translates to CASSLVGSTEAFF.

The rearrangement joins TRBV7-2 to TRBJ2-1, with a weak D call TRBD1 (5 bases). V lost 1 base to trimming and J lost 8 bases, with 15 bases between them. Germline V gives CDR1 SGHTA, CDR2 FQGNSA. The CDR3 has 15 residues. CDR3 in DNA: TGTGCCAGCAGCTTAGAATTCGGCAGGGTGGATGAGCAGTTCTTC. It encodes CASSLEFGRVDEQFF.

J is TRBJ2-5 and V is TRBV28; 10 nucleotides agree with TRBD2. CDR3 length equals 15 residues. The germline V gene has CDR1 MDHEN and CDR2 SYDVKM. Trimming removed 9 bases from V and 5 bases from J; junction bases left unmatched: 12. The CDR3 nucleotides are TGTGCCAGTTATACGACTAGCGGGTGGAAGGAGACCCAGTACTTC. As protein: CASYTTSGWKETQYF.

This clone came up a few times. In the same sample, other DNA sequences code for this CDR3. The chain links TRBV2 to TRBJ1-5; 7 bases match TRBD1. The CDR3 extends over 15 amino acids. J gave up 5 bases and V 4 bases, and 8 bases lay outside the gene matches. The germline gives CDR1 SNHLY, CDR2 FYNNEI. CDR3 residues: CASSAARGTHQPQHF. The CDR3, as DNA: TGTGCCAGCAGTGCAGCCAGGGGGACCCATCAGCCCCAGCATTTT.

This rearrangement joins TRBV15 to TRBJ1-1; 8 positions match TRBD1. Per the germline V gene, CDR1 is LNHNV and CDR2 is YYDKDF (reference sequence). V lost 3 bases to trimming and J lost 3 bases; unmatched junction nucleotides: 12. The length of the CDR3 is 17 residues. DNA of the CDR3: TGTGCCACCAGCAGGGGTTTCAGGGGGCGTCGATACACTGAAGCTTTCTTT. Translation gives CATSRGFRGRRYTEAFF.

This clone occurred once. The gene calls are TRBV14 and TRBJ1-1; D is unresolved. V was pared by 5 bases and J by 0 bases, with 4 bases between. CDR1 is SGHDN, CDR2 FVKESK, per germline. The CDR3 contains 12 residues. CDR3 amino acids: CASSTLNTEAFF. CDR3 DNA sequence: TGTGCCAGCAGCACGCTGAACACTGAAGCTTTCTTT. Using reference TRBV14 and TRBJ1-1 for the parts outside the CDR3, the full variable domain is EAGVTQFPSHSVIEKGQTVTLRCDPISGHDNLYWYRRVMGKEIKFLLHFVKESKQDESGMPNNRFLAERTGGTYSTLKVQPAELEDSGVYFCASSTLNTEAFFGQGTRLTVV.

The chain is built from TRBV6-1 and TRBJ1-3; possibly TRBD1 for D (6 bases). The CDR3 is made up of 14 amino acids. Germline loops: CDR1 MNHNS, CDR2 SASEGT. V gave up 6 bases and J gave up 0 bases, with 9 bases separating them. CDR3 protein: CASRTTGSGNTIYF. The CDR3 DNA is TGTGCCAGCAGGACGACAGGCTCTGGAAACACCATATATTTT.

The rearrangement links TRBV21-1 to TRBJ2-4; TRBD1, the D gene given by the table, was not confirmed from the DNA. TRBV21-1 is reported as a pseudogene. CDR3 length equals 16 residues. The CDR3 DNA sequence: TGTGCCAGCACCGGACAGTCCGGACTAGCCAAAAACATTCAGTACTTC. Its translation is CASTGQSGLAKNIQYF.

This rearrangement joins TRBV27 to TRBJ1-2, with a weak D call TRBD1 (5 bases). Trimming cost V 5 bases and J 3 bases, with 22 bases left between them. Germline CDR1 MNHEY, CDR2 SMNVEV (reference sequence). The CDR3 length is 17 residues. CDR3 protein: CASSPLGPGTSDYGYTF. CDR3 nucleotide sequence: TGTGCCAGCAGTCCACTCGGTCCCGGGACGTCAGACTATGGCTACACCTTC.

The chain recombines TRBV21-1 with TRBJ2-7; TRBD2 is the table's D call and was not checked against the DNA. TRBV21-1 is labeled a pseudogene. This CDR3 is 19 amino acids long. The CDR3, as DNA: TGTGCCAGCAGCAAAGGCGGGGCGAGCGGGGGGAAATCTTGGGTCGGTCAGTACGTC. Residues: CASSKGGASGGKSWVGQYV.

This rearrangement joins TRBV27 to TRBJ1-4; 7 bases line up with TRBD1. The germline CDR1 and CDR2 sequences are MNHEY and SMNVEV (reference sequence). V was clipped by 2 bases and J by 8 bases; unmatched bases: 5. The CDR3 is made up of 14 amino acids. In nucleotides, the CDR3 is TGTGCCAGCAGTTTAAAGGGGGCGCGGGAAAAACTGTTTTTT. The encoded protein is CASSLKGAREKLFF.

This clone is a singleton in its sample. This rearrangement joins TRBV6-5 to TRBJ1-4; the match to TRBD1 covers 9 bases. The germline gives CDR1 MNHEY, CDR2 SVGAGI. The length of the CDR3 is 13 residues. J gave up 8 bases and V 4 bases, and 2 bases lay outside the gene matches. As DNA, the CDR3 is TGTGCCAGCAGTTGGGACAGGGTGGAAAAACTGTTTTTT. It yields the protein CASSWDRVEKLFF.

V and J are TRBV7-2 and TRBJ1-5, with TRBD1 matching 12 bases. V lost 2 bases, J lost 6 bases, and 5 bases stayed unmatched. CDR1 and CDR2 from the germline V gene are SGHTA and FQGNSA. The CDR3 sequence is 16 residues long. The CDR3 here is CASSLRGTGGGQPQHF. Written as DNA, the CDR3 is TGTGCCAGCAGCTTAAGGGGGACAGGGGGCGGTCAGCCCCAGCATTTT.

This clone appeared once. The V gene is TRBV5-1, the J gene TRBJ2-3, with D uncertain. V was trimmed by 1 base and J by 5 bases, leaving 11 bases between them. The germline V gene encodes CDR1 SGHRS and CDR2 YFSETQ. CDR3 size: 14 residues. Here the CDR3 reads CASSLFTGGDTQYF. CDR3 bases: TGCGCCAGCAGCTTGTTTACTGGCGGAGATACGCAGTATTTT.

The rearrangement links TRBV29-1 to TRBJ2-1, with a possible D match to TRBD2 (6 bases). The V and J ends lost 7 bases and 5 bases respectively, with 18 bases between them. From germline, CDR1 is SQVTM and CDR2 ANQGSEA. The CDR3 is made up of 14 amino acids. The CDR3 nucleotides read TGCAGCGGAGGAGGGTTCGCAGAAGACAATGAGCAGTTCTTC. It codes for CSGGGFAEDNEQFF.

The chain couples TRBV6-5 to TRBJ2-1, with a tentative D call TRBD2 (5 bases). The V gene's germline CDR1 is MNHEY and CDR2 SVGAGI. V lost 3 bases, J lost 1 base, and 13 bases lay in between. The CDR3 has 16 amino acids. In DNA form, the CDR3 reads TGTGCCAGCAGTTATTCACGGGGTCTTTCCTACAATGAGCAGTTCTTC. Its translation: CASSYSRGLSYNEQFF.

This chain connects TRBV5-1 to TRBJ2-3; TRBD1 or TRBD2 may be the D gene (5 bases each). Germline V gene data show CDR1 as SGHRS and CDR2 as YFSETQ. Trimming pared 4 bases from V and 4 bases from J, leaving 19 bases between. The CDR3 is 16 amino acids. For the CDR3, the DNA is TGCGCCAGCAGCCCTTTCACGGGGCAGTCGCCAGATACGCAGTATTTT. Protein: CASSPFTGQSPDTQYF.

This clone was picked up one time. The rearrangement uses TRBV2 and TRBJ2-3, with a weak D call TRBD2 (6 bases). Trimming left V 3 bases short and J 1 base short, with 8 bases between. The CDR3 contains 14 residues. Germline V gives CDR1 SNHLY, CDR2 FYNNEI. CDR3 protein: CASSDGGGTDTQYF. In DNA, the CDR3 is TGTGCCAGCAGTGACGGCGGGGGCACAGATACGCAGTATTTT.

This clone was found once. The V call is TRBV7-9, the J call TRBJ2-1, with D perhaps matching TRBD1 (5 bases). The CDR3 extends over 13 amino acids. Per germline, CDR1 SEHNR and CDR2 FQNEAQ (reference sequence). Trimming removed 5 bases from V and 2 bases from J, with 7 bases in between. This CDR3 reads CASSPTAYNEQFF. The DNA for the CDR3 is TGTGCCAGCAGCCCGACAGCCTACAATGAGCAGTTCTTC.

The J gene is TRBJ1-1, the V gene TRBV7-2, with D possibly being TRBD1 (6 bases). This CDR3 is 13 amino acids long. Germline CDR1 reads SGHTA; CDR2 reads FQGNSA. With 4 bases removed from V and 4 bases from J, the gap between germline ends came to 10 bases. As DNA, the CDR3 is TGTGCCAGCAGCTCCAGAGGGGGCACTGAAGCTTTCTTT. Translating gives CASSSRGGTEAFF.

Comments on this clone: Different DNA sequences within this sample yield the same CDR3. This chain uses TRBV7-6 with TRBJ2-3; D gene unclear. The CDR3 spans 12 residues. Looked up from germline, CDR1 is SGHVS and CDR2 is FNYEAQ. Trimming removed 1 base at V and 5 bases at J, with 4 bases between. The DNA for the CDR3 is TGTGCCAGCAGCTTAGTAGGAGATACGCAGTATTTT. Protein: CASSLVGDTQYF.

The V gene is TRBV5-6, the J gene TRBJ2-3; 7 bases fit TRBD2. Trimming at V came to 3 bases and at J to 3 bases, leaving 10 bases not matched to a gene. Germline V lookup: CDR1 SGHDT, CDR2 YYEEEE. The CDR3 totals 16 residues. The CDR3 spells CASSSYGGSGTDTQYF. In DNA, the CDR3 is TGTGCCAGCAGCTCCTACGGGGGGTCGGGAACAGATACGCAGTATTTT.